Reported below is one T cell receptor (beta chain). This specimen belongs to a study of T cell changes during pregnancy in multiple sclerosis. This table comes from immunoSEQ multiplex PCR, and its TCRdb copy is limited to in-frame clones, with some not included. The sample consists of tens of thousands of clones, approximately 89% of them appearing once. This TCR came from a female donor with multiple sclerosis, enrolled in a pregnancy study. The sample was CD8+ T cells from peripheral blood mononuclear cells, taken in the second trimester of pregnancy.

Here the CDR3 reads CASGSGGLNTEAFF. The CDR3, as DNA: TGTGCCAGCGGGTCAGGGGGCTTGAACACTGAAGCTTTCTTT. This sequence joins TRBV27 and TRBJ1-1, with 8 positions matching TRBD1. Losses at the gene ends were 8 bases for V and 0 bases for J; bases not matched to a gene: 5. CDR3 length equals 14 residues. From germline, CDR1 is MNHEY and CDR2 SMNVEV (reference sequence).